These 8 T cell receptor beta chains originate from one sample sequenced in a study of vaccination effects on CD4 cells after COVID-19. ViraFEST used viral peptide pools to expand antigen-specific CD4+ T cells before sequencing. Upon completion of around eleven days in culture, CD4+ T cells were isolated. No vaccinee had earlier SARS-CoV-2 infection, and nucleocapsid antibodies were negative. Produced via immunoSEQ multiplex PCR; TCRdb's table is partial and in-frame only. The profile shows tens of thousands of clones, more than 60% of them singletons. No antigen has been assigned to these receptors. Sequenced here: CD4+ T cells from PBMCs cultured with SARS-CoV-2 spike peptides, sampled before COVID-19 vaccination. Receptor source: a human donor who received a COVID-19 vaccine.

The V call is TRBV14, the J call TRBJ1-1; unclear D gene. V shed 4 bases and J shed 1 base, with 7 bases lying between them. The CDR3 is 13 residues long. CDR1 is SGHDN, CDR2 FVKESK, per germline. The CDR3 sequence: CASSPNRNTEAFF. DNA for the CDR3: TGTGCCAGCAGCCCTAACAGGAACACTGAAGCTTTCTTT.

The chain's CDR3 is CASSLGLTGNTIYF. The CDR3, as DNA: TGTGCCAGCAGCTTAGGGCTAACTGGAAACACCATATATTTT. The chain carries TRBV7-2 and TRBJ1-3, with D unresolved. Per the germline V gene, CDR1 is SGHTA and CDR2 is FQGNSA. The CDR3 runs to 14 residues. V lost 1 base and J 2 bases, leaving 6 bases between the germline ends.

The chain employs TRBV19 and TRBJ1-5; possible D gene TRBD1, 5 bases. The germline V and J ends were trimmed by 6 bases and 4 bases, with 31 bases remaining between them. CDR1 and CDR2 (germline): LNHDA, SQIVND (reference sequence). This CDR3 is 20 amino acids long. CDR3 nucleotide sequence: TGTGCCAGTAGATTTCAAAACACCAGAGGACCCCTACGGACAAATCAGCCCCAGCATTTT. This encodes CASRFQNTRGPLRTNQPQHF.

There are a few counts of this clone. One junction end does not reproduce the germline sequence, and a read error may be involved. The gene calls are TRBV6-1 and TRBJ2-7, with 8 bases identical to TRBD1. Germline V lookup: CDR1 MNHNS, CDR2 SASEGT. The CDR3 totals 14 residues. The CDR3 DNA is TGTGCCAGCAGTGAAGCTTCCATTGGGACAGGTGGGCCCTTC. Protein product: CASSEASIGTGGPF.

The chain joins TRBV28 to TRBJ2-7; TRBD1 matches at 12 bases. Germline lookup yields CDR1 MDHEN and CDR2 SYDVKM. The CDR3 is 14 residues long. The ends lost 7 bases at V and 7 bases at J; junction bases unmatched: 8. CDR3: CASKPGQGAREQYF. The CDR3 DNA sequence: TGTGCCAGCAAACCGGGACAGGGGGCTCGGGAGCAGTACTTC.

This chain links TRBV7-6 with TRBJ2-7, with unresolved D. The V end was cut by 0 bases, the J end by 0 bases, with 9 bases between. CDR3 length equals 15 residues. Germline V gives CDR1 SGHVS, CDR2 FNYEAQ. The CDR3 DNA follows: TGTGCCAGCAGCTTAGCGGCACCCCCCTCCTACGAGCAGTACTTC. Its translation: CASSLAAPPSYEQYF.

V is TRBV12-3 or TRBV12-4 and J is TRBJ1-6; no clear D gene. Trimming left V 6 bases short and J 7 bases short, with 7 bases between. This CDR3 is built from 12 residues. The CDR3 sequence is CASRHSNSPLHF. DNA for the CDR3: TGTGCCAGCAGGCACAGCAATTCACCCCTCCACTTT.

The CDR3 spells CARTAGARGPGNEQFF. In nucleotides, the CDR3 is TGTGCCAGAACCGCGGGGGCGCGGGGGCCCGGCAATGAGCAGTTCTTC. This chain connects TRBV27 to TRBJ2-1; a possible D gene is TRBD2 (7 bases). The CDR3 contains 16 residues. The V and J ends lost 9 bases and 6 bases respectively, with 24 bases between them. Germline V CDR1 and CDR2: MNHEY, SMNVEV (reference sequence).